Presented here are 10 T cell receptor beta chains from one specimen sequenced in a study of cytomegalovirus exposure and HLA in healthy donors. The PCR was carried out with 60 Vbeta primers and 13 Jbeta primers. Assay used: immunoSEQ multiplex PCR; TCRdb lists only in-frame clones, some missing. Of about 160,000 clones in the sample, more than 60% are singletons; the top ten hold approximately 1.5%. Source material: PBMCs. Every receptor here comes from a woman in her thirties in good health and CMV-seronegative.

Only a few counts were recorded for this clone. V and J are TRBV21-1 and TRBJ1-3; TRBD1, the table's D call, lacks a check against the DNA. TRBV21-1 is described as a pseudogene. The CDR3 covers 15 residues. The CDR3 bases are TGTGCCAGCAGCAAAGAACACAGGGGCAGGAACACCATATATTTT. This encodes CASSKEHRGRNTIYF.

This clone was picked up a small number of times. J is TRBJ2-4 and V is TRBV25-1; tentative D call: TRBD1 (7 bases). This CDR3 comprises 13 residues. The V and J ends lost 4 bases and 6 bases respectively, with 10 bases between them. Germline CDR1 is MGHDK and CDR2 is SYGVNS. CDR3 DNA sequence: TGTGCCAGCAGTGTCCAGGGGGGAAACATTCAGTACTTC. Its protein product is CASSVQGGNIQYF.

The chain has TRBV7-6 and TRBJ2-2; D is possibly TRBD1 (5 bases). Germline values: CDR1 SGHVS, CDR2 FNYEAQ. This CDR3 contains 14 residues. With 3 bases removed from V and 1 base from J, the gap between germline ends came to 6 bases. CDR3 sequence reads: CASSFGQNTGELFF. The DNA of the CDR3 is TGTGCCAGCAGCTTCGGACAGAACACCGGGGAGCTGTTTTTT.

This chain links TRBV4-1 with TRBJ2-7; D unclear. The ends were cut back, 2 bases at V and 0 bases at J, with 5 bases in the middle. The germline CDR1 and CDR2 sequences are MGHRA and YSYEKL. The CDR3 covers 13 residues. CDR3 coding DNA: TGCGCCAGCAGCCAATTCGGCTCCTACGAGCAGTACTTC. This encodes CASSQFGSYEQYF.

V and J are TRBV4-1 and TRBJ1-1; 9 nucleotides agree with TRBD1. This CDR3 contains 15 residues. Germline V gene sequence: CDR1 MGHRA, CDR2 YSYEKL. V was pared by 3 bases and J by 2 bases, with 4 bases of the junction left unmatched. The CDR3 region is CASSQGDRANTEAFF. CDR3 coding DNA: TGCGCCAGCAGCCAGGGGGACAGGGCAAACACTGAAGCTTTCTTT.

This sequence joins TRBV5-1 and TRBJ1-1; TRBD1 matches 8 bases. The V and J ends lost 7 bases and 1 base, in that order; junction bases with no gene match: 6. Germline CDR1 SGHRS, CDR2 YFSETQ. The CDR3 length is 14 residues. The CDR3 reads CASRRGTGNTEAFF. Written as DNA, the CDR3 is TGCGCCAGCCGCCGGGGGACAGGGAACACTGAAGCTTTCTTT. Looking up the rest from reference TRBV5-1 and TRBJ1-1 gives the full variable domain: KAGVTQTPRYLIKTRGQQVTLSCSPISGHRSVSWYQQTPGQGLQFLFEYFSETQRNKGNFPGRFSGRQFSNSRSEMNVSTLELGDSALYLCASRRGTGNTEAFFGQGTRLTVV.

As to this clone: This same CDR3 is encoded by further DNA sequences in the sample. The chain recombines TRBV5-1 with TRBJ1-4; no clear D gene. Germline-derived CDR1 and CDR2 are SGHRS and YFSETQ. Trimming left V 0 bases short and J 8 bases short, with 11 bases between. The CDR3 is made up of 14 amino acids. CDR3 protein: CASSLGGLGEKLFF. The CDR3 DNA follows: TGCGCCAGCAGCTTGGGAGGGCTCGGGGAAAAACTGTTTTTT.

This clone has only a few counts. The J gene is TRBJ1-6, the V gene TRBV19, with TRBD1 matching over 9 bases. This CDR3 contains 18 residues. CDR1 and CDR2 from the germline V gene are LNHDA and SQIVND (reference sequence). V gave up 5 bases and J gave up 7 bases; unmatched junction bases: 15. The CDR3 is CASSVTSGQGSENSPLHF. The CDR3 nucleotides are TGTGCCAGTAGTGTCACCTCGGGACAGGGTTCCGAAAATTCACCCCTCCACTTT.

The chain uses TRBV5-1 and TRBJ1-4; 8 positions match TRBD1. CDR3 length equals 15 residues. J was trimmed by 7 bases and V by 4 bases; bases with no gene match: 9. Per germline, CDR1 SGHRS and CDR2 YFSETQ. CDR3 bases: TGCGCCAGCAGCAATCCTCAGGGGGCTAGTGAAAAACTGTTTTTT. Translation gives CASSNPQGASEKLFF.

Written as DNA, the CDR3 is TGTGCCAGCAGCCTGACAGGCTGGGAAGAGACCCAGTACTTC. It specifies CASSLTGWEETQYF. This sequence joins TRBV7-9 and TRBJ2-5, with a weak D call TRBD1 (6 bases). Germline V CDR1 and CDR2: SEHNR, FQNEAQ (reference sequence). V lost 5 bases and J lost 3, with 13 bases in between. The CDR3 is made up of 14 amino acids.